The 6 T cell receptor beta chains in this list originate from one sample, sequenced in a study of T cells in tuberculosis. Repertoires were generated with immunoSEQ multiplex PCR, while TCRdb's copy carries only in-frame clones and drops some. The data show about 43,000 clones, with around 94% seen just once and about 2% held by the top ten. The sample comprised PBMCs. The receptors stem from a donor between 10 and 29 years old with latent tuberculosis or without tuberculosis infection. Some clones in this sample may be carry-over from other donors' samples.

V is TRBV7-2 and J is TRBJ1-1; 10 bases agree with TRBD1. The germline V gene encodes CDR1 SGHTA and CDR2 FQGNSA. The CDR3 spans 13 residues. Trimming removed 7 bases from V and 10 bases from J; junction bases left unmatched: 9. CDR3: CASILDRGRPAFF. The DNA for the CDR3 is TGTGCCAGCATCCTTGACAGGGGGCGACCAGCTTTCTTT. Variable domain in full (rest from reference TRBV7-2 and TRBJ1-1): GAGVSQSPSNKVTEKGKDVELRCDPISGHTALYWYRQSLGQGLEFLIYFQGNSAPDKSGLPSDRFSAERTGGSVSTLTIQRTQQEDSAVYLCASILDRGRPAFFGQGTRLTVV.

The CDR3 spells CASSLPGGTGELFF. In DNA form, the CDR3 reads TGTGCCAGCAGCTTGCCAGGGGGGACCGGGGAGCTGTTTTTT. This chain joins TRBV5-4 and TRBJ2-2, with a possible D match to TRBD1 (7 bases). Per germline, CDR1 SGHNT and CDR2 YYREEE (reference sequence). The CDR3 totals 14 residues. V was clipped by 1 base and J by 5 bases, with 9 bases between them.

The J gene is TRBJ2-1, the V gene TRBV7-6, with 13 bases matching TRBD2. The CDR3 extends over 15 amino acids. The germline CDR1 and CDR2 sequences are SGHVS and FNYEAQ. Trimming at V came to 3 bases and at J to 11 bases, leaving 7 bases not matched to a gene. For the CDR3, the DNA is TGTGCCAGCAGCTTCGGGACTAGCGGGAAATTGAAGCAGTTCTTC. It is translated as CASSFGTSGKLKQFF.

The rearrangement links TRBV9 to TRBJ2-1, with TRBD2 matching 10 bases. V shed 0 bases, J shed 4 bases, and the junction held 1 base outside the gene matches. The CDR3 has 15 amino acids. Germline V lookup: CDR1 SGDLS, CDR2 YYNGEE. CDR3 bases: TGTGCCAGCAGCGTAGAAGCGGGGGGGTACAATGAGCAGTTCTTC. It yields the protein CASSVEAGGYNEQFF.

The V gene is TRBV12-5, the J gene TRBJ2-7; 10 positions match TRBD1. The CDR3 is made up of 16 amino acids. V dropped 7 bases and J dropped 5; count of bases not matched to a gene: 14. CDR1 and CDR2 (germline): LGHNT, FRNRAP. In DNA form, the CDR3 reads TGTGCTAGTGCCCGGAGAGGGACAGGGGCTCGCGACGAGCAGTACTTC. Amino acid sequence: CASARRGTGARDEQYF.

The DNA for the CDR3 is TGTGCCAGCAGTCCTGTTTGGGGACAGAGCACCTATGGCTACACCTTC. Protein sequence: CASSPVWGQSTYGYTF. The genes are TRBV27 and TRBJ1-2, with TRBD1 matching 7 bases. The CDR3 runs 16 residues. Trimming took 5 bases from V and 4 from J; bases not matched to a gene: 13. CDR1 and CDR2 from the germline V gene are MNHEY and SMNVEV (reference sequence).